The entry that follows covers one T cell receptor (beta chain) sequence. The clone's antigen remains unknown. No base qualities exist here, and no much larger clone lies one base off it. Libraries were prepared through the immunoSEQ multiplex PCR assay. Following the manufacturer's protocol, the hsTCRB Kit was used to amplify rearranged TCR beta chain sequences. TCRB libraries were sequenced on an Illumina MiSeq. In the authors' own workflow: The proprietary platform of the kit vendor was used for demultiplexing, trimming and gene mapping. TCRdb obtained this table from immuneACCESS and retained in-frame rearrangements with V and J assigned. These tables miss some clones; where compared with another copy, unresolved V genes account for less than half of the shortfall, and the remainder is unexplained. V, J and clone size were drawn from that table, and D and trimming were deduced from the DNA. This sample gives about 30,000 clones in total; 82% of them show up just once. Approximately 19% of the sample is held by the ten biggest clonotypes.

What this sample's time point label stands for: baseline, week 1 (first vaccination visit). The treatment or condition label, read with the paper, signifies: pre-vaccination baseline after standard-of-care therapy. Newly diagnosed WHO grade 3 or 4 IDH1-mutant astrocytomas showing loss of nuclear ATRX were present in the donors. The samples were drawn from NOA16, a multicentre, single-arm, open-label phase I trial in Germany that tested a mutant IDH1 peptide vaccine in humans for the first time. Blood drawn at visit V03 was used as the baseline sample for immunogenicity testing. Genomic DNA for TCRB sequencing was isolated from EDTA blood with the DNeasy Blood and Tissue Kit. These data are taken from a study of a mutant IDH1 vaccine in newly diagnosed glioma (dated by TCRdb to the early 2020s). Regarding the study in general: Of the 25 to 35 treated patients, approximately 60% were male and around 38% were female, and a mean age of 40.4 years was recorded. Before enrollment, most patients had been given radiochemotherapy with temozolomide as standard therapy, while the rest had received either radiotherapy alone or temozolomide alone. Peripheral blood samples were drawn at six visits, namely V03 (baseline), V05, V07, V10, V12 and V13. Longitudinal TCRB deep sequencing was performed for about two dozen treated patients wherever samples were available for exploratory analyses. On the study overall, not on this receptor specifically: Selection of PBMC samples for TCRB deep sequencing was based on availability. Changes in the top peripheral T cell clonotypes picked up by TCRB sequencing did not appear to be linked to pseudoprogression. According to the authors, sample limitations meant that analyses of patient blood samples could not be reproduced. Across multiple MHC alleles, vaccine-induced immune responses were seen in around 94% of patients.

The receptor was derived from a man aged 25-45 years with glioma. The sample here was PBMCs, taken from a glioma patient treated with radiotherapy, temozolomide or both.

CDR3 loop: CASSLSGREDYGYTF. The nucleotides read TGTGCCAGCAGCTTGTCGGGAAGGGAAGACTATGGCTACACCTTC. The V gene is TRBV7-9 and the J gene is TRBJ1-2; no D gene can be assigned with confidence. The germline V gene (reference sequence) sets CDR1 to SEHNR and CDR2 to FQNEAQ. V drops 3 bases and J drops 3 bases, leaving 14 bases in between. Its CDR3 holds 15 amino acids, cysteine through phenylalanine. The retained sequence is limited to the CDR3, 45 bases, with the frame set at the first base.